One and the same sample provided the 8 T cell receptor beta chains below, sequenced in a study of blood T cell repertoires in COVID-19. Repertoires were generated with immunoSEQ multiplex PCR, while TCRdb's copy carries only in-frame clones and drops some. The profile shows roughly 78,000 clones, about 85% of them singletons. The sample was peripheral blood. The origin of the receptors is a man aged 50 to 60 with COVID-19, enrolled during active disease.

V gene TRBV7-8 combines with J gene TRBJ2-3, with 13 nucleotides matching TRBD2. The CDR3 is 16 amino acids. Germline assignment: CDR1 SGHVS and CDR2 FQNEAQ. The V and J ends lost 5 bases and 7 bases, in that order; junction bases with no gene match: 9. This CDR3 is CASSLRTSGSRHTQYF. In DNA form, the CDR3 reads TGTGCCAGCAGCCTTCGGACTAGCGGGAGTAGGCATACGCAGTATTTT. Full variable domain (remainder filled in from reference TRBV7-8 and TRBJ2-3): GAGVSQSPRYKVAKRGQDVALRCDPISGHVSLFWYQQALGQGPEFLTYFQNEAQLDKSGLPSDRFFAERPEGSVSTLKIQRTQQEDSAVYLCASSLRTSGSRHTQYFGPGTRLTVL.

The chain couples TRBV18 to TRBJ1-1; 7 bases are shared with TRBD1. After removal of 3 bases from V and 5 bases from J, the junction contained 9 bases not matched to a gene. CDR1 KGHSH and CDR2 LQKENI come from the germline V gene. The CDR3 runs to 15 residues. CDR3 DNA: TGTGCCAGCTCACCGGGACGACAGGGAAGGACTGAAGCTTTCTTT. Its translation is CASSPGRQGRTEAFF.

The V and J genes are TRBV27 and TRBJ2-7; TRBD1 matches at 7 bases. CDR1 and CDR2 (germline): MNHEY, SMNVEV (reference sequence). With V trimmed by 6 bases and J by 0 bases, 5 bases remained unmatched. CDR3 length equals 14 residues. The CDR3 sequence: CASRRQGNSYEQYF. CDR3 sequence (DNA): TGTGCCAGCAGGCGACAGGGAAACTCCTACGAGCAGTACTTC.

The rearrangement uses TRBV28 and TRBJ1-1; TRBD1 aligns across 7 bases. The J segment lost 1 base and the V segment lost 2 bases, leaving 4 bases of the junction unmatched. CDR3 length equals 15 residues. Germline V gene lookup returns CDR1 MDHEN and CDR2 SYDVKM. CDR3 nucleotides: TGTGCCAGCAGTTTACCCGGGACAGCGAACACTGAAGCTTTCTTT. Amino acids: CASSLPGTANTEAFF. The full variable domain, its missing parts supplied by reference TRBV28 and TRBJ1-1, is DVKVTQSSRYLVKRTGEKVFLECVQDMDHENMFWYRQDPGLGLRLIYFSYDVKMKEKGDIPEGYSVSREKKERFSLILESASTNQTSMYLCASSLPGTANTEAFFGQGTRLTVV.

The chain carries TRBV24-1 and TRBJ1-3; the match to TRBD1 covers 7 bases. J lost 2 bases, V lost 7 bases, and 7 bases had no gene match. Germline values: CDR1 KGHDR, CDR2 SFDVKD. CDR3 length equals 15 residues. CDR3 in amino acids: CATSGTGDPGNTIYF. CDR3 sequence (DNA): TGTGCCACCAGCGGAACAGGGGACCCTGGAAACACCATATATTTT.

The J gene is TRBJ1-6, the V gene TRBV27, with unresolved D. The CDR3 spans 14 residues. V lost 3 bases to trimming and J lost 7 bases, with 10 bases between them. Germline V gives CDR1 MNHEY, CDR2 SMNVEV (reference sequence). The CDR3 coding sequence is TGTGCCAGCAGTTTTAGAACCACCAATTCACCCCTCCACTTT. Its translation is CASSFRTTNSPLHF.

V gene TRBV5-1 combines with J gene TRBJ2-5, with 10 bases that match TRBD1. This CDR3 contains 14 residues. The germline V gene encodes CDR1 SGHRS and CDR2 YFSETQ. Trimming cost V 4 bases and J 3 bases; bases outside gene matches: 3. In DNA form, the CDR3 reads TGCGCCAGCAGCCCCGGGACAGGGGAAGAGACCCAGTACTTC. Its protein product is CASSPGTGEETQYF.

This clone was detected once. The chain has TRBV6-5 and TRBJ2-1; perhaps TRBD1 as D (7 bases). The CDR3 has 13 residues. Trimming took off 8 bases at V and 8 bases at J, with 16 bases between the two ends. Germline CDR1 and CDR2: MNHEY and SVGAGI. The CDR3 here is CASDARGDHEQFF. DNA for the CDR3: TGTGCCAGCGACGCCAGGGGGGATCATGAGCAGTTCTTC.